One and the same sample provided the 20 T cell receptor beta chains below, sequenced in a study of cytomegalovirus exposure and HLA in healthy donors. This PCR relied on a set of 60 Vbeta primers and 13 Jbeta primers. Repertoires were generated with immunoSEQ multiplex PCR, while TCRdb's copy carries only in-frame clones and drops some. This table has under 130,000 clones, roughly 66% appearing once. The sequenced sample was PBMCs. The receptors here all came from a woman in her forties or fifties in good health and CMV-seronegative.

The chain combines TRBV15 with TRBJ2-5, with 7 bases that match TRBD2. J lost 1 base, V lost 8 bases, and 4 bases had no gene match. The CDR3 covers 13 residues. CDR1 is LNHNV and CDR2 is YYDKDF in the germline V gene (reference sequence). The CDR3 sequence is CATRPSGQETQYF. In DNA form, the CDR3 reads TGTGCCACCCGACCTAGCGGCCAAGAGACCCAGTACTTC.

The V and J genes are TRBV25-1 and TRBJ1-2; D ambiguous. Trimming removed 5 bases from V and 5 bases from J, with 15 bases in between. Germline V gives CDR1 MGHDK, CDR2 SYGVNS. This CDR3 comprises 14 residues. DNA of the CDR3: TGTGCCAGCAGTCCCCCGATAGAGGGTTATGGCTACACCTTC. Amino acid sequence: CASSPPIEGYGYTF.

The V and J genes are TRBV9 and TRBJ2-2; 13 bases line up with TRBD2. Looked up from germline, CDR1 is SGDLS and CDR2 is YYNGEE. The CDR3 length is 19 residues. V dropped 0 bases and J dropped 5; count of bases not matched to a gene: 10. The CDR3 protein is CASSVGKEGTSGITGELFF. In DNA form, the CDR3 reads TGTGCCAGCAGCGTAGGGAAGGAAGGGACTAGCGGGATTACCGGGGAGCTGTTTTTT. The whole variable domain, filled in from reference TRBV9 and TRBJ2-2, reads DSGVTQTPKHLITATGQRVTLRCSPRSGDLSVYWYQQSLDQGLQFLIQYYNGEERAKGNILERFSAQQFPDLHSELNLSSLELGDSALYFCASSVGKEGTSGITGELFFGEGSRLTVL.

This clone occurred once. The chain uses TRBV15 and TRBJ2-3; D perhaps matches TRBD2 (5 bases). Germline loops: CDR1 LNHNV, CDR2 YYDKDF (reference sequence). Deletions cut 0 bases from V and 6 bases from J, with 10 bases between. There are 14 residues in the CDR3. The chain's CDR3 is CATSRDAQRDTQYF. In DNA, the CDR3 is TGTGCCACCAGCAGAGATGCCCAGCGGGATACGCAGTATTTT.

J is TRBJ2-7 and V is TRBV7-9; maybe TRBD2 (6 bases). V was pared by 3 bases and J by 2 bases, with 17 bases between. Germline lookup yields CDR1 SEHNR and CDR2 FQNEAQ (reference sequence). The CDR3 length is 16 residues. The CDR3 DNA sequence: TGTGCCAGCAGCTTGGGACTCAGAAAGGGGCCCTACGAGCAGTACTTC. Amino acid sequence: CASSLGLRKGPYEQYF.

Written as DNA, the CDR3 is TGTGCCAGTAGTAGGTTTTCCCCGACAGGGTCTCAGCCCCAGCATTTT. The encoded protein is CASSRFSPTGSQPQHF. V gene TRBV19 combines with J gene TRBJ1-5; 7 positions agree with TRBD1. Unmatched junction bases numbered 12, after V lost 4 bases and J lost 6 bases. Germline assignment: CDR1 LNHDA and CDR2 SQIVND (reference sequence). The CDR3 length is 16 residues.

The sample holds a few counts of this clone. The chain couples TRBV5-6 to TRBJ2-3; 14 nucleotides align to TRBD2. The ends lost 4 bases at V and 9 bases at J; junction bases unmatched: 10. Per germline, CDR1 SGHDT and CDR2 YYEEEE. This CDR3 region has 16 residues. For the CDR3, the DNA is TGTGCCAGCAGCCTCGGTGGGACTAGCGGGAGAGGGACGCAGTATTTT. This encodes CASSLGGTSGRGTQYF. The entire variable domain, with the rest obtained from reference TRBV5-6 and TRBJ2-3, is as follows: DAGVTQSPTHLIKTRGQQVTLRCSPKSGHDTVSWYQQALGQGPQFIFQYYEEEERQRGNFPDRFSGHQFPNYSSELNVNALLLGDSALYLCASSLGGTSGRGTQYFGPGTRLTVL.

The V and J genes are TRBV18 and TRBJ1-5; 8 bases line up with TRBD1. CDR1 KGHSH and CDR2 LQKENI come from the germline V gene. The CDR3 covers 16 residues. Germline trimming cut 4 bases from V and 0 bases from J; bases unmatched to any gene: 5. CDR3 nucleotides: TGTGCCAGCTCACGGGACAGGAGTTATAGCAATCAGCCCCAGCATTTT. Its translation is CASSRDRSYSNQPQHF. The full variable domain, in which reference TRBV18 and TRBJ1-5 provide the parts outside the CDR3, is NAGVMQNPRHLVRRRGQEARLRCSPMKGHSHVYWYRQLPEEGLKFMVYLQKENIIDESGMPKERFSAEFPKEGPSILRIQQVVRGDSAAYFCASSRDRSYSNQPQHFGDGTRLSIL.

The CDR3 bases are TGCAGCGCCGTCGGGGTCTACAATGAGCAGTTCTTC. The encoded protein is CSAVGVYNEQFF. This chain uses TRBV29-1 with TRBJ2-1; maybe TRBD2 (5 bases). With 7 bases removed from V and 3 bases from J, the gap between germline ends came to 10 bases. The length of the CDR3 is 12 residues. The germline V gene encodes CDR1 SQVTM and CDR2 ANQGSEA.

This clone was seen a few times. The chain has TRBV9 and TRBJ2-2; tentative D call: TRBD2 (5 bases). In germline, CDR1 is SGDLS, CDR2 YYNGEE. Trimming cost V 0 bases and J 2 bases, with 8 bases left between them. The CDR3 runs 15 residues. The CDR3 coding sequence is TGTGCCAGCAGCGTAGCACGGGGAAACACCGGGGAGCTGTTTTTT. Translation: CASSVARGNTGELFF.

This sequence joins TRBV5-8 and TRBJ2-7; D is unclear. The V end lost 1 base, the J end lost 1 base, and 9 bases lay between the germline ends. This CDR3 spans 14 amino acids. Germline CDR1 SGHTS, CDR2 YDEGEE. As DNA, the CDR3 is TGTGCCAGCAGCTTGCTCCGAGAGTCCTACGAGCAGTACTTC. It translates to CASSLLRESYEQYF.

This clone was observed once. The chain joins TRBV13 to TRBJ1-1; D is uncertain. V was trimmed by 4 bases and J by 6 bases, leaving 15 bases between them. The CDR3 runs 14 residues. The V gene's germline CDR1 is PRHDT and CDR2 FYEKMQ (reference sequence). Here the CDR3 DNA reads TGTGCCAGCAGCTACGGCCCGGGAGCCTCTGAAGCTTTCTTT. Translation: CASSYGPGASEAFF.

The chain joins TRBV30 to TRBJ1-1; D ambiguous. Germline CDR1 is GTSNPN and CDR2 is SVGIG (reference sequence). CDR3 length: 11 amino acids. V was cut by 2 bases and J by 11 bases, with 12 bases left in between. This chain's CDR3 is CAWSWSREAFF. CDR3 DNA sequence: TGTGCCTGGAGTTGGTCGAGAGAGGCTTTCTTT.

The V call is TRBV30, the J call TRBJ1-1, with unresolved D. V lost 0 bases, J lost 1 base, and 9 bases lay in between. CDR3 length equals 14 residues. The germline V gene encodes CDR1 GTSNPN and CDR2 SVGIG (reference sequence). CDR3 in amino acids: CAWSVRHPNTEAFF. The CDR3 DNA sequence: TGTGCCTGGAGTGTACGACACCCGAACACTGAAGCTTTCTTT.

The CDR3 reads CASSVEVGSGRANNEQFF. The CDR3 DNA reads TGTGCCAGCAGCGTAGAAGTTGGTAGCGGGAGGGCCAACAATGAGCAGTTCTTC. The chain carries TRBV9 and TRBJ2-1, with 11 bases lining up with TRBD2. The germline V gene encodes CDR1 SGDLS and CDR2 YYNGEE. After removal of 0 bases from V and 5 bases from J, the junction contained 10 bases not matched to a gene. This CDR3 spans 18 amino acids.

This sequence joins TRBV4-1 and TRBJ1-2; 10 bases match TRBD1. This CDR3 is built from 17 residues. J gave up 0 bases and V 4 bases, and 8 bases lay outside the gene matches. Per germline, CDR1 MGHRA and CDR2 YSYEKL. CDR3 protein: CASSLEPGQGSNYGYTF. The CDR3 nucleotides read TGCGCCAGCAGCCTCGAACCGGGACAGGGGTCTAACTATGGCTACACCTTC.

The chain employs TRBV18 and TRBJ2-1; TRBD2 aligns across 14 bases. This CDR3 comprises 16 residues. Germline lookup yields CDR1 KGHSH and CDR2 LQKENI. J gave up 8 bases and V 0 bases, and 3 bases lay outside the gene matches. Here the CDR3 reads CASSPPAGLAGDEQFF. The DNA of the CDR3 is TGTGCCAGCTCACCACCGGCGGGACTAGCGGGAGATGAGCAGTTCTTC.

The genes are TRBV7-9 and TRBJ1-1, with D hard to call. This CDR3 region has 15 residues. The germline CDR1 and CDR2 sequences are SEHNR and FQNEAQ (reference sequence). Trimming removed 7 bases from V and 1 base from J, with 16 bases in between. CDR3 residues: CASNPSTRRNTEAFF. For the CDR3, the DNA is TGTGCCAGCAACCCCTCCACTAGGCGGAACACTGAAGCTTTCTTT. Together with reference TRBV7-9 and TRBJ1-1, the CDR3 gives the full variable domain: DTGVSQNPRHKITKRGQNVTFRCDPISEHNRLYWYRQTLGQGPEFLTYFQNEAQLEKSRLLSDRFSAERPKGSFSTLEIQRTEQGDSAMYLCASNPSTRRNTEAFFGQGTRLTVV.

CDR3 in DNA: TGTGCCAGCAGACCGGGGGGGGCAAAGGAGACCCAGTACTTC. Translated, it gives CASRPGGAKETQYF. The V and J genes are TRBV5-4 and TRBJ2-5; 8 bases fit TRBD2. CDR3 length: 14 amino acids. Germline CDR1 is SGHNT and CDR2 is YYREEE (reference sequence). V lost 5 bases, J lost 5 bases, and 8 bases stayed unmatched.

This chain uses TRBV28 with TRBJ2-5; TRBD1 matches 7 bases. J lost 9 bases, V lost 3 bases, and 10 bases had no gene match. The CDR3 length is 14 residues. Germline CDR1 MDHEN, CDR2 SYDVKM. This CDR3 reads CASSFSPGGTSQYF. The CDR3 region has the DNA TGTGCCAGCAGTTTTAGTCCAGGGGGTACGTCCCAGTACTTC.